A single sample gave rise to the 30 T cell receptor beta chains below, sequenced in a study of T cell clones after liver transplantation (dated by TCRdb to the late 2010s). Explained via the paper, the time point label denotes: pre-transplant. The method behind the library was the immunoSEQ multiplex PCR assay. Here the immuneACCESS table is served through TCRdb, limited to in-frame sequences with V and J called. Missing clones are a known gap in these copies; in checked studies unresolved V genes cover under half, and the rest lacks a known reason. Within this sample are under 90,000 clones, with under 90% of them counted one time only. Of the sample, 0.55% to 0.75% falls within the top ten clones. The sequenced sample was CD4+ T cells from blood, obtained before liver transplant. These receptor sequences come from a human donor who received a liver transplant.

Concerning this clone: Other DNA sequences in this specimen translate into the identical CDR3. V and J are TRBV11-3 and TRBJ2-1; D is unclear. V lost 1 base to trimming and J lost 1 base, with 2 bases between them. Germline CDR1 is SGHNT and CDR2 is YENEEA. The CDR3 totals 13 residues. The CDR3 spells CASSLGSYNEQFF. The CDR3 DNA is TGTGCCAGCAGCTTAGGTTCCTACAATGAGCAGTTCTTC.

The rearrangement joins TRBV2 to TRBJ2-7; 11 bases map to TRBD2. V gave up 2 bases and J gave up 5 bases; unmatched junction bases: 8. The CDR3 length is 16 residues. Germline-derived CDR1 and CDR2 are SNHLY and FYNNEI. For the CDR3, the DNA is TGTGCCAGCAGTGAATTAACTAGCGGGAGTTTCGACGAGCAGTACTTC. This translates into CASSELTSGSFDEQYF.

This sequence joins TRBV5-1 and TRBJ2-3, with 8 bases fitting TRBD2. The ends lost 1 base at V and 10 bases at J; junction bases unmatched: 8. CDR1 SGHRS and CDR2 YFSETQ come from the germline V gene. The CDR3 contains 14 residues. Written as DNA, the CDR3 is TGCGCCAGCAGCTTGCGAGCGGGAGCTAAGGCGCAGTATTTT. Translating it yields CASSLRAGAKAQYF. Together with reference TRBV5-1 and TRBJ2-3, the CDR3 gives the full variable domain: KAGVTQTPRYLIKTRGQQVTLSCSPISGHRSVSWYQQTPGQGLQFLFEYFSETQRNKGNFPGRFSGRQFSNSRSEMNVSTLELGDSALYLCASSLRAGAKAQYFGPGTRLTVL.

This chain's CDR3 is CASSQDWGTSTDTQYF. In nucleotides, the CDR3 is TGCGCCAGCAGCCAAGATTGGGGGACAAGCACAGATACGCAGTATTTT. The chain employs TRBV4-3 and TRBJ2-3; maybe TRBD1 (6 bases). V was shortened by 0 bases and J by 0 bases, with 10 bases between the two germline ends. This CDR3 spans 16 amino acids. From germline, CDR1 is LGHNA and CDR2 YSLEER.

The chain is built from TRBV14 and TRBJ2-4; 7 bases match TRBD1. This CDR3 spans 17 amino acids. V lost 1 base to trimming and J lost 0 bases; unmatched junction nucleotides: 6. Germline loops: CDR1 SGHDN, CDR2 FVKESK. The CDR3 nucleotides read TGTGCCAGCAGCCAAGGCCCGGGACAGCTAGCCAAAAACATTCAGTACTTC. This encodes CASSQGPGQLAKNIQYF.

This chain connects TRBV10-3 to TRBJ1-1; D may be TRBD1 (5 bases). CDR1 and CDR2 (germline): ENHRY, SYGVKD. The V end lost 5 bases, the J end lost 0 bases, and 7 bases lay between the germline ends. This CDR3 spans 13 amino acids. The CDR3 region is CAISRGLNTEAFF. The DNA for the CDR3 is TGTGCCATCAGTAGGGGTTTGAACACTGAAGCTTTCTTT.

CDR3 in DNA: TGTGCCTGGAGTGCGGGACAGCCGGCGGGGACCCAGTACTTC. Protein sequence: CAWSAGQPAGTQYF. The chain has TRBV30 and TRBJ2-5; 7 nucleotides line up with TRBD1. The CDR3 runs 14 residues. V trimming: 1 base; J trimming: 7 bases; junction bases outside the gene matches: 9. CDR1 is GTSNPN and CDR2 is SVGIG in the germline V gene (reference sequence).

The chain recombines TRBV2 with TRBJ2-4; D call uncertain. The CDR3 is made up of 12 amino acids. Germline loops: CDR1 SNHLY, CDR2 FYNNEI. V was pared by 10 bases and J by 2 bases, with 9 bases between. The CDR3 nucleotides are TGTGCCACACGGGCCTCCAAAAACATTCAGTACTTC. Protein: CATRASKNIQYF.

This clone was detected many times. The chain joins TRBV11-2 to TRBJ2-7; no clear D. This CDR3 is 13 amino acids long. Germline V CDR1 and CDR2: SGHAT, FQNNGV. The V gene lost 5 bases and the J gene lost 3 bases, with 11 bases spanning the gap. The CDR3 here is CASSTGRYYEQYF. DNA of the CDR3: TGTGCCAGCAGCACCGGACGATACTACGAGCAGTACTTC. Complete variable domain (other parts from reference TRBV11-2 and TRBJ2-7): EAGVAQSPRYKIIEKRQSVAFWCNPISGHATLYWYQQILGQGPKLLIQFQNNGVVDDSQLPKDRFSAERLKGVDSTLKIQPAKLEDSAVYLCASSTGRYYEQYFGPGTRLTVT.

The chain joins TRBV25-1 to TRBJ2-1; tentative D call: TRBD1 (5 bases). Trimming removed 8 bases at V and 0 bases at J, with 17 bases between. The CDR3 runs to 16 residues. Germline CDR1 reads MGHDK; CDR2 reads SYGVNS. The CDR3 region is CASCGPGRSSYNEQFF. For the CDR3, the DNA is TGTGCCAGCTGTGGACCAGGGCGGAGCTCCTACAATGAGCAGTTCTTC.

The J gene is TRBJ1-5, the V gene TRBV4-3, with a possible D match to TRBD1 (5 bases). The V and J ends lost 0 bases and 0 bases respectively, with 12 bases between them. The CDR3 sequence is 17 residues long. Germline V gives CDR1 LGHNA, CDR2 YSLEER. The CDR3 DNA follows: TGCGCCAGCAGCCAAGAGTACAGGTATTATAGCAATCAGCCCCAGCATTTT. It yields the protein CASSQEYRYYSNQPQHF.

This chain links TRBV15 with TRBJ1-3; no clear D gene. The CDR3 has 15 residues. Trimming stripped 0 bases from V and 0 bases from J, with 6 bases between. Germline V gene sequence: CDR1 LNHNV, CDR2 YYDKDF (reference sequence). The chain's CDR3 is CATSRDPGSGNTIYF. In nucleotides, the CDR3 is TGTGCCACCAGCAGAGATCCGGGCTCTGGAAACACCATATATTTT.

The gene calls are TRBV6-1 and TRBJ1-3; the D is unclear. The CDR3 covers 12 residues. V shed 4 bases and J shed 5 bases, with 6 bases lying between them. The germline V gene has CDR1 MNHNS and CDR2 SASEGT. The CDR3 nucleotides read TGTGCCAGCAGTGTGCGAAGAAACACCATATATTTT. This gives the protein CASSVRRNTIYF.

Concerning this clone: The junction does not match germline at one end; this may be a read error. V usage is TRBV30 and J usage is TRBJ1-2; 7 bases line up with TRBD1. The CDR3 contains 17 residues. Germline values: CDR1 GTSNPN, CDR2 SVGIG (reference sequence). The CDR3 DNA sequence: TGTGGCTGGACTAGAGGAGGAGGAGGGGGCATCAACTATGGCTACACCTTC. It translates to CGWTRGGGGGINYGYTF.

V usage is TRBV7-2 and J usage is TRBJ2-5, with TRBD2 identical over 10 bases. There are 16 residues in the CDR3. Losses at the gene ends were 4 bases for V and 8 bases for J; bases not matched to a gene: 13. Germline lookup yields CDR1 SGHTA and CDR2 FQGNSA. The CDR3 DNA reads TGTGCCAGCAGCTCTCCTAGACTAGCGGGTAGAAGCACCCAGTACTTC. Translated: CASSSPRLAGRSTQYF.

The chain has TRBV9 and TRBJ2-5; 7 bases are a match to TRBD2. The germline V gene encodes CDR1 SGDLS and CDR2 YYNGEE. The CDR3 consists of 16 residues. The junction had 8 bases not matched to a gene; V was cut back by 0 bases and J by 3 bases. This CDR3 is CASSVGRAGVKETQYF. The CDR3 nucleotides read TGTGCCAGCAGCGTAGGGAGGGCGGGAGTTAAAGAGACCCAGTACTTC.

The V gene is TRBV5-1, the J gene TRBJ2-5; no reliable D call. The CDR3 contains 11 residues. The germline V gene encodes CDR1 SGHRS and CDR2 YFSETQ. V gave up 2 bases and J gave up 3 bases, with 2 bases separating them. CDR3 sequence (DNA): TGCGCCAGCAGCTTTGAAGAGACCCAGTACTTC. Protein: CASSFEETQYF.

The chain combines TRBV11-2 with TRBJ2-2; 12 bases agree with TRBD2. The V and J ends lost 5 bases and 3 bases, in that order; junction bases with no gene match: 4. The CDR3 is 16 residues long. Germline-derived CDR1 and CDR2 are SGHAT and FQNNGV. Here the CDR3 reads CASSPGTSGYTGELFF. As DNA, the CDR3 is TGTGCCAGCAGCCCAGGGACTAGCGGGTACACCGGGGAGCTGTTTTTT. Full variable domain (rest looked up from reference TRBV11-2 and TRBJ2-2): EAGVAQSPRYKIIEKRQSVAFWCNPISGHATLYWYQQILGQGPKLLIQFQNNGVVDDSQLPKDRFSAERLKGVDSTLKIQPAKLEDSAVYLCASSPGTSGYTGELFFGEGSRLTVL.

The gene calls are TRBV19 and TRBJ2-5; TRBD1 agrees at 8 bases. The trim removed 3 bases at V and 2 bases at J, leaving 8 bases unmatched. This CDR3 spans 16 amino acids. The germline CDR1 and CDR2 sequences are LNHDA and SQIVND (reference sequence). This chain's CDR3 is CASSILTGGVQETQYF. CDR3 DNA: TGTGCCAGTAGTATTTTAACAGGGGGTGTGCAAGAGACCCAGTACTTC.

The chain carries TRBV30 and TRBJ2-7; no clear D. Deletions cut 8 bases from V and 1 base from J, with 12 bases between. CDR1 and CDR2 from the germline V gene are GTSNPN and SVGIG (reference sequence). This CDR3 region has 12 residues. DNA for the CDR3: TGTGCCCGACAAGGCAGGTCCTACGAGCAGTACTTC. It specifies CARQGRSYEQYF.

V is TRBV2 and J is TRBJ2-7; 14 bases are a match to TRBD2. This CDR3 is built from 15 residues. CDR1 SNHLY and CDR2 FYNNEI come from the germline V gene. Trimming removed 4 bases from V and 6 bases from J; junction bases left unmatched: 5. CDR3 sequence (DNA): TGTGCCAGCAGTGCCGGGACTAGCGGGAGAGCCGAGCAGTACTTC. Translated, it gives CASSAGTSGRAEQYF.

The chain has TRBV5-4 and TRBJ2-4; perhaps D is TRBD1 or TRBD2 (6 bases each). Trimming stripped 4 bases from V and 6 bases from J, with 14 bases between. The CDR3 totals 14 residues. Germline-derived CDR1 and CDR2 are SGHNT and YYREEE (reference sequence). The CDR3 DNA reads TGTGCCAGCAGCCCTACAGGAGGGGGAAACATTCAGTACTTC. Amino acids: CASSPTGGGNIQYF.

In this sample, this clone turned up a few times. V is TRBV15 and J is TRBJ2-1, with no clear D. V was pared by 1 base and J by 7 bases, with 8 bases between. This CDR3 is 13 amino acids long. Per the germline V gene, CDR1 is LNHNV and CDR2 is YYDKDF (reference sequence). The CDR3 DNA follows: TGTGCCACCAGCAGAGTCCCGTCTAATGAGCAGTTCTTC. Protein: CATSRVPSNEQFF.

There are many counts of this clone. The V and J genes are TRBV28 and TRBJ1-1; D call uncertain. The V and J ends lost 2 bases and 3 bases respectively, with 7 bases between them. The CDR3 has 13 residues. Per germline, CDR1 MDHEN and CDR2 SYDVKM. The CDR3 DNA reads TGTGCCAGCAGTTTACTGAGGGACACTGAAGCTTTCTTT. This codes for CASSLLRDTEAFF.

The rearrangement joins TRBV5-1 to TRBJ1-2; D is ambiguous. Trimming removed 2 bases from V and 4 bases from J, with 12 bases in between. The CDR3 covers 14 residues. Germline assignment: CDR1 SGHRS and CDR2 YFSETQ. The CDR3 reads CASSLREGSYGYTF. The CDR3 coding sequence is TGCGCCAGCAGCTTACGGGAAGGTAGCTATGGCTACACCTTC.

This chain connects TRBV5-1 to TRBJ2-5, with D perhaps matching TRBD1 (5 bases). This CDR3 contains 13 residues. Per germline, CDR1 SGHRS and CDR2 YFSETQ. V lost 0 bases and J lost 2, with 5 bases in between. The DNA for the CDR3 is TGCGCCAGCAGCTTGGAGGGGCAAGAGACCCAGTACTTC. Its translation: CASSLEGQETQYF.

The chain combines TRBV6-6 with TRBJ1-1; TRBD1 matches 10 bases. Germline lookup yields CDR1 MNHNY and CDR2 SVGAGI (reference sequence). Unmatched junction bases numbered 10, after V lost 6 bases and J lost 3 bases. The CDR3 runs 16 residues. The CDR3 loop is CASSRQGAPLDTEAFF. In nucleotides, the CDR3 is TGTGCCAGCAGCCGACAGGGGGCGCCGCTGGACACTGAAGCTTTCTTT.

This clone was observed a handful of times. This chain connects TRBV7-9 to TRBJ2-7; TRBD1 matches 7 bases. This CDR3 region has 16 residues. V trimming: 5 bases; J trimming: 5 bases; junction bases outside the gene matches: 15. Germline CDR1 is SEHNR and CDR2 is FQNEAQ (reference sequence). The CDR3 coding sequence is TGTGCCAGCAGCCCAAAGGGGGCCGAGGTCCGGGACGAGCAGTACTTC. Translating it yields CASSPKGAEVRDEQYF.

This clone was recorded a few times. The sample contains more than one DNA sequence encoding this CDR3. The chain uses TRBV28 and TRBJ1-3; TRBD1 aligns across 8 bases. Germline assignment: CDR1 MDHEN and CDR2 SYDVKM. This CDR3 spans 15 amino acids. V lost 6 bases to trimming and J lost 4 bases; unmatched junction nucleotides: 8. CDR3 in DNA: TGTGCCAGCAGGGAGCTCAGGGGGCGGGGAAACACCATATATTTT. As protein: CASRELRGRGNTIYF.

The chain combines TRBV7-2 with TRBJ2-2, with 8 nucleotides matching TRBD2. This CDR3 is 14 amino acids long. From germline, CDR1 is SGHTA and CDR2 FQGNSA. Trimming at V came to 8 bases and at J to 5 bases, leaving 7 bases not matched to a gene. The CDR3 DNA follows: TGTGCCAGCTCATCGACGGGGGGGACCGGGGAGCTGTTTTTT. Translated: CASSSTGGTGELFF.